This T cell receptor beta chain comes out of a study of T cell responses to AZD1222 COVID-19 vaccine. Study-level points and caveats: Mapped onto spike, vaccine-associated CD4 TCRs spanned it and were dominant at 160-218 and 743-854.

Using immunoSEQ multiplex PCR, the repertoire was profiled, and TCRdb retains in-frame clones only, with some absent. The sample lists tens of thousands of clones, roughly nine tenths occurring once. V lost 1 base and J lost 3, with 7 bases in between. CDR1 is LGHNA and CDR2 is YSLEER in the germline V gene. The CDR3 is 14 amino acids. As concerns this clone: The antigen is undetermined.

The chain carries TRBV4-3 and TRBJ1-5; D is unresolved. This TCR came from an adult who received the AZD1222 COVID-19 vaccine. This specimen was peripheral blood, taken 28 days after the second AZD1222 dose. CDR3 sequence: CASSQVVNNQPQHF. The CDR3, as DNA: TGCGCCAGCAGCCAAGTAGTAAACAATCAGCCCCAGCATTTT.